This T cell receptor beta chain was sequenced for a study of cytomegalovirus exposure and HLA in healthy donors. Germline V gene lookup returns CDR1 MNHNS and CDR2 SASEGT. CDR3 size: 15 residues. Trimming took off 1 base at V and 6 bases at J, with 15 bases between the two ends. It was with 60 Vbeta and 13 Jbeta primers that the PCR ran. Using immunoSEQ multiplex PCR, the repertoire was profiled, and TCRdb retains in-frame clones only, with some absent. Here the sample spans some 97,000 clones, approximately 73% being singletons. The rearrangement uses TRBV6-1 and TRBJ1-1; D is undetermined. Sequencing was carried out using PBMCs. This receptor was obtained from a woman aged 45-60 years in good health and CMV-seropositive. The CDR3 DNA is TGTGCCAGCAGTGAAGTACGGACTCTTAGGTCTGAAGCTTTCTTT. It encodes CASSEVRTLRSEAFF.